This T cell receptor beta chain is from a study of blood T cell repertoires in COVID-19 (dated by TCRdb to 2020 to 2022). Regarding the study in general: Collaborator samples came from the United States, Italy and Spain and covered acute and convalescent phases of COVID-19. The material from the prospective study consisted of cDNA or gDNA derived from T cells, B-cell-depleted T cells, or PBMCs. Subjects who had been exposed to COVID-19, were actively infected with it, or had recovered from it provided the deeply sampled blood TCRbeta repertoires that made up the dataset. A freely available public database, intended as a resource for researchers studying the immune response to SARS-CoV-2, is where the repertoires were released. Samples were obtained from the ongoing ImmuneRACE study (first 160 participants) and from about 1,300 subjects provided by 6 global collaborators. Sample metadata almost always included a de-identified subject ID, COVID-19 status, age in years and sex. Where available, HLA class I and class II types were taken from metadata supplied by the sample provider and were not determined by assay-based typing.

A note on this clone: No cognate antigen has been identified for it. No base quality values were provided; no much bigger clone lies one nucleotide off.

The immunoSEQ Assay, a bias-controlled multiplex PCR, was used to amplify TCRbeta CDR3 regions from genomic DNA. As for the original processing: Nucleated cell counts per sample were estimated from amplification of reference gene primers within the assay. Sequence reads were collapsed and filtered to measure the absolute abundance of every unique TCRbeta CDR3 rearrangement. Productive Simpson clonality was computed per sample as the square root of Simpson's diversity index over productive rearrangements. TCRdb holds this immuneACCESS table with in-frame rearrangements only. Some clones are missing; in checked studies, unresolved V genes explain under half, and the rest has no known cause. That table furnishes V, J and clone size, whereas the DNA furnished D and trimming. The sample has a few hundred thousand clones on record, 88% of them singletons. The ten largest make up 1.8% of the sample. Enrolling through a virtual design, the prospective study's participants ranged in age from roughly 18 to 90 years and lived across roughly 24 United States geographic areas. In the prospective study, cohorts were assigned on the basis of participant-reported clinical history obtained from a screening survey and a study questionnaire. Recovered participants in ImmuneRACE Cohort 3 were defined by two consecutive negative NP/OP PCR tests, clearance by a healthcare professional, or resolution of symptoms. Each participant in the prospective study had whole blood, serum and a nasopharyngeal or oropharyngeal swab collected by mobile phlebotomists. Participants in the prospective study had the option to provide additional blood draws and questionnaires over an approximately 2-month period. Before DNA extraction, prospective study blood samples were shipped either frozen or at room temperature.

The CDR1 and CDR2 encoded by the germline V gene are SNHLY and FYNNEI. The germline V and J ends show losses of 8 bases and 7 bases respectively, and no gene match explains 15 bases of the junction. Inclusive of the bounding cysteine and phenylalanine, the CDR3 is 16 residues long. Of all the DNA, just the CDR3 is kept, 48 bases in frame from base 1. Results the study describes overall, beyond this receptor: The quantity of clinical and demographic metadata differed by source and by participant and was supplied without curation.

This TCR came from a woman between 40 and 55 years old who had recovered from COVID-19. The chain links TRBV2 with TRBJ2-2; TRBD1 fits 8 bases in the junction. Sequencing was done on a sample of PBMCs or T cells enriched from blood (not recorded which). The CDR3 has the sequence CASAEQGVGRRGELFF. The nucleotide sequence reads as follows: TGTGCCAGCGCGGAACAGGGGGTGGGCCGTCGCGGGGAGCTGTTTTTT.